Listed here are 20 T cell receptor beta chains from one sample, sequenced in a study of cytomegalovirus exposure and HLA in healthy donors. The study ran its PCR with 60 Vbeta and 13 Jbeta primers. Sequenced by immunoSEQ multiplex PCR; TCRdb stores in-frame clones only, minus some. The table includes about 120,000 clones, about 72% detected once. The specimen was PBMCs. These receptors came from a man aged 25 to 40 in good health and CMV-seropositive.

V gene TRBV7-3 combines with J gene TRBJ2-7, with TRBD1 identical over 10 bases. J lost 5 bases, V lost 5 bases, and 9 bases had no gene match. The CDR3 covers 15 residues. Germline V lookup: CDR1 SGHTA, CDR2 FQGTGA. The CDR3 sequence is CASSRRQGARNEQYF. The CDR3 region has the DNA TGTGCCAGCAGCCGACGACAGGGGGCACGAAACGAGCAGTACTTC.

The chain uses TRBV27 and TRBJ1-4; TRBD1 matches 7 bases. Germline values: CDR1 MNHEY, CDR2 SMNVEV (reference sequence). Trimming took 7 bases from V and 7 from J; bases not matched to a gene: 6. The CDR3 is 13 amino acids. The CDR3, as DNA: TGTGCCAGCACCCGACAGGGCGGTGAAAAACTGTTTTTT. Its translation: CASTRQGGEKLFF.

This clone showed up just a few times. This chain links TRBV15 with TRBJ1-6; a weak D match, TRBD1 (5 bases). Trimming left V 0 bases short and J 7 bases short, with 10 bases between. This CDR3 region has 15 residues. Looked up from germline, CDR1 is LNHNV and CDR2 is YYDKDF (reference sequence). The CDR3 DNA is TGTGCCACCAGCAGAGATGGCAGGGAAAATTCACCCCTCCACTTT. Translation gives CATSRDGRENSPLHF.

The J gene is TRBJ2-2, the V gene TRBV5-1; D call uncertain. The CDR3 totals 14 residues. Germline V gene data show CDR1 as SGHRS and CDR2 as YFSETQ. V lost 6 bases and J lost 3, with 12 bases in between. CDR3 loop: CASTLQQYTGELFF. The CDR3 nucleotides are TGCGCCAGCACCCTCCAACAGTACACCGGGGAGCTGTTTTTT.

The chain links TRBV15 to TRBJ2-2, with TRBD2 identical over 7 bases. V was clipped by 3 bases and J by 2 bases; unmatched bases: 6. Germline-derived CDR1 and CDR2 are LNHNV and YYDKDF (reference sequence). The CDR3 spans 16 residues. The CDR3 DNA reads TGTGCCACCAGCAGTCGCGGGAGATTTAACACCGGGGAGCTGTTTTTT. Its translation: CATSSRGRFNTGELFF.

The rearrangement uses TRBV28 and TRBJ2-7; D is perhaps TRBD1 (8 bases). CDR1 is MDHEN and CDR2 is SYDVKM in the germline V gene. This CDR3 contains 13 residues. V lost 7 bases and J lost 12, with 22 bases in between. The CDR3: CASINRGGTPLYF. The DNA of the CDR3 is TGTGCCAGCATCAACAGGGGGGGGACGCCCCTGTACTTC. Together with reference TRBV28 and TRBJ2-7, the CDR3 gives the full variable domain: DVKVTQSSRYLVKRTGEKVFLECVQDMDHENMFWYRQDPGLGLRLIYFSYDVKMKEKGDIPEGYSVSREKKERFSLILESASTNQTSMYLCASINRGGTPLYFGPGTRLTVT.

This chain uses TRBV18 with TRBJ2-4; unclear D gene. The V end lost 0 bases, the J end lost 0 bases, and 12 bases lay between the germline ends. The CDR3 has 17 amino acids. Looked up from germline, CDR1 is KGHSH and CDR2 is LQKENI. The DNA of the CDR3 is TGTGCCAGCTCACCACCGAATAGTGGAGAAGCCAAAAACATTCAGTACTTC. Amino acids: CASSPPNSGEAKNIQYF.

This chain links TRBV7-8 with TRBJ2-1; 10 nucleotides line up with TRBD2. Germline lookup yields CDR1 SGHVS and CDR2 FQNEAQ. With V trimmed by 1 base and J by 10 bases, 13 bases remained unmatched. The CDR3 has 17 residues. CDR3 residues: CASSLVPRTSGFGEQFF. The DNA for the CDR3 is TGTGCCAGCAGCTTAGTCCCTAGGACTAGCGGCTTTGGCGAGCAGTTCTTC.

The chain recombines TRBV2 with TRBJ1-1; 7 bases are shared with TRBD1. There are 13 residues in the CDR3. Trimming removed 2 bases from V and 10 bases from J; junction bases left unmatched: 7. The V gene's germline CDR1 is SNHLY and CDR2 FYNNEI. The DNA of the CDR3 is TGTGCCAGCAGTGAAAGGGGGCTGGGGAGAGCTTTCTTT. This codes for CASSERGLGRAFF.

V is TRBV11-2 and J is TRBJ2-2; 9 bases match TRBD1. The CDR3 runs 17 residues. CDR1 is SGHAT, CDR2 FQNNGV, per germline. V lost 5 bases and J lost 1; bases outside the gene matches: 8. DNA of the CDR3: TGTGCCAGCAGCGTACCCGACAGGGGGGAGAACACCGGGGAGCTGTTTTTT. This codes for CASSVPDRGENTGELFF.

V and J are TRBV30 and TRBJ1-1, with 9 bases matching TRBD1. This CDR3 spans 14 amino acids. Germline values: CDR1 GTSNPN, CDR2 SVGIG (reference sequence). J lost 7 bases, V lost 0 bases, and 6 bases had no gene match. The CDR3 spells CAWSVPQGAFEAFF. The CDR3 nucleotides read TGTGCCTGGAGTGTACCACAGGGGGCTTTTGAAGCTTTCTTT.

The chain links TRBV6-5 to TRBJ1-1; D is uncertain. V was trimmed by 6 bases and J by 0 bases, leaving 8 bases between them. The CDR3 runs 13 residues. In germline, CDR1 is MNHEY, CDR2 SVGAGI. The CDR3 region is CASSRYMNTEAFF. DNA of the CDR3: TGTGCCAGCAGCAGGTATATGAACACTGAAGCTTTCTTT.

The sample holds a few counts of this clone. The CDR3 here is CASSMGLAGYEQYF. CDR3 nucleotides: TGTGCCAGCAGCATGGGACTAGCGGGTTACGAGCAGTACTTC. The chain is built from TRBV5-6 and TRBJ2-7; the match to TRBD2 covers 12 bases. The J segment lost 4 bases and the V segment lost 4 bases, leaving 3 bases of the junction unmatched. The germline V gene encodes CDR1 SGHDT and CDR2 YYEEEE. The CDR3 extends over 14 amino acids.

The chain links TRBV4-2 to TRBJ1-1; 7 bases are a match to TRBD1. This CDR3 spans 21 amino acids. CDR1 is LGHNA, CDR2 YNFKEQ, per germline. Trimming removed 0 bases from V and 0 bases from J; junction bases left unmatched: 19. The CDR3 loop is CASSQDIGGGWGKYMNTEAFF. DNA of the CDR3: TGTGCCAGCAGCCAAGATATTGGAGGGGGCTGGGGAAAATACATGAACACTGAAGCTTTCTTT.

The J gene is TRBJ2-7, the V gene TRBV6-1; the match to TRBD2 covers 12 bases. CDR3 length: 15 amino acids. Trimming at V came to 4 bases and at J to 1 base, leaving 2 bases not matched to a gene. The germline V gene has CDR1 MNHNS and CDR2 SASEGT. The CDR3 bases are TGTGCCAGCAGTGGACTAGCGGGAGATTCCTACGAGCAGTACTTC. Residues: CASSGLAGDSYEQYF.

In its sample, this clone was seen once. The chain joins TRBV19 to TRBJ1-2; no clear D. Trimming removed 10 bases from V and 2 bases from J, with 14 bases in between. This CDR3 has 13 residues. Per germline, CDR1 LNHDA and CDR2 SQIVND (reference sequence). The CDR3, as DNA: TGTGCCACCAGTATCGGGGTCAACTATGGCTACACCTTC. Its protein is CATSIGVNYGYTF.

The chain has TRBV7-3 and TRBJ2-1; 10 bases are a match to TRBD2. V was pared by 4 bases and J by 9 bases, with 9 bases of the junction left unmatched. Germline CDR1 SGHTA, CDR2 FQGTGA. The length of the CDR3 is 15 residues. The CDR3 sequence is CASSSKAGGGIEQFF. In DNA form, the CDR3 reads TGTGCCAGCAGCTCCAAAGCGGGGGGGGGCATTGAGCAGTTCTTC.

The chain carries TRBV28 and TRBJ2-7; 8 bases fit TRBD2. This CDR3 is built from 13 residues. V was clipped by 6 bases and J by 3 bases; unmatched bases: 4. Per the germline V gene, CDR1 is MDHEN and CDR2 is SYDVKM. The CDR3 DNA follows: TGTGCCAGCAGGCTAGCGGGCCACTACGAGCAGTACTTC. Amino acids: CASRLAGHYEQYF.

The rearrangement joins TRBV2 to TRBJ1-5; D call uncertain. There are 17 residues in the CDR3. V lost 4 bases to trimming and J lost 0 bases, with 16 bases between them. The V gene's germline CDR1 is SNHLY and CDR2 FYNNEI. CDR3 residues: CASSGPPPVHSNQPQHF. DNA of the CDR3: TGTGCCAGCAGTGGCCCCCCTCCAGTCCATAGCAATCAGCCCCAGCATTTT.

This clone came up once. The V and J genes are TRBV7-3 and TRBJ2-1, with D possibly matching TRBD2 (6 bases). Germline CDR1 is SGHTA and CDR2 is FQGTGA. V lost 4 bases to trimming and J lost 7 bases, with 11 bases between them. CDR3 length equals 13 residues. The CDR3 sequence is CASSSTSNNEQFF. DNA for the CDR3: TGTGCCAGCAGCTCGACTAGTAATAATGAGCAGTTCTTC.